Here is one T cell receptor (beta chain) with its context. The data belong to a study of blood T cell repertoires in COVID-19. Per the germline V gene, CDR1 is MNHEY and CDR2 is SVGAGI. V was pared by 10 bases and J by 0 bases, with 4 bases between. This CDR3 comprises 11 residues. Method: immunoSEQ multiplex PCR; TCRdb's copy keeps in-frame clones and lacks some. Of 85,000 to 95,000 clones detected, around 90% appear once; the ten largest clones hold less than 5%. The clonotype was recovered from a woman older than 75 with acute or convalescent COVID-19. The sequenced sample consisted of peripheral blood. This chain joins TRBV6-5 and TRBJ1-3, with D uncertain. This CDR3 reads CATSSGNTIYF. The CDR3 region has the DNA TGTGCCACCTCCTCTGGAAACACCATATATTTT.